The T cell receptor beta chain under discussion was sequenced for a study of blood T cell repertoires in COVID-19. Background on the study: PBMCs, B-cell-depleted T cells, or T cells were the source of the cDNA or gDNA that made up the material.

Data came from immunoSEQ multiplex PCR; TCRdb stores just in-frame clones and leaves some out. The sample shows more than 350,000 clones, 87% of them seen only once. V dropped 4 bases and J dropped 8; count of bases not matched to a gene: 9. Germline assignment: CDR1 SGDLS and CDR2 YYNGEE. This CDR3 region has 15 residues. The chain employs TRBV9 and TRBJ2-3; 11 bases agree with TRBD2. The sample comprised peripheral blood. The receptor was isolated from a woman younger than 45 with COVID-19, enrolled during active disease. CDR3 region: CASSPWGTSGPTQYF. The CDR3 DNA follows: TGTGCCAGCAGCCCTTGGGGGACTAGCGGACCTACGCAGTATTTT.